The 12 T cell receptor beta chains below come from one sample, sequenced in a study of blood T cell repertoires in COVID-19. The table came from immunoSEQ multiplex PCR; TCRdb's copy has only in-frame clones and leaves some out. The sample lists about 290,000 clones, under 90% occurring once. The material sequenced was PBMCs or T cells enriched from blood (not recorded which). All receptors come from a woman in her 40s who had recovered from COVID-19.

The chain joins TRBV18 to TRBJ2-7, with 9 bases matching TRBD1. V trimming: 3 bases; J trimming: 0 bases; junction bases outside the gene matches: 9. CDR1 and CDR2 from the germline V gene are KGHSH and LQKENI. The CDR3 spans 17 residues. The CDR3 spells CASSPLPTGGGSYEQYF. The CDR3 DNA follows: TGTGCCAGCTCACCCTTACCTACAGGGGGCGGCTCCTACGAGCAGTACTTC.

The V and J genes are TRBV19 and TRBJ2-2, with 7 bases that match TRBD2. This CDR3 has 15 residues. Per germline, CDR1 LNHDA and CDR2 SQIVND (reference sequence). V was pared by 5 bases and J by 1 base, with 4 bases of the junction left unmatched. The CDR3 spells CASSLAGVNTGELFF. DNA for the CDR3: TGTGCCAGTAGTCTGGCGGGAGTGAACACCGGGGAGCTGTTTTTT.

In nucleotides, the CDR3 is TGTGCCAGCAGGAGGAAAGCTAGCGGGAGGGGGTCCTACAATGAGCAGTTCTTC. Protein sequence: CASRRKASGRGSYNEQFF. The chain uses TRBV27 and TRBJ2-1; 12 bases align to TRBD2. CDR1 MNHEY and CDR2 SMNVEV come from the germline V gene (reference sequence). CDR3 length: 18 amino acids. Unmatched junction bases numbered 10, after V lost 6 bases and J lost 1 base.

The chain links TRBV10-1 to TRBJ2-1; the D is unclear. Germline V CDR1 and CDR2: WNHNN, SYGVQD (reference sequence). The CDR3 is made up of 13 amino acids. V was shortened by 2 bases and J by 6 bases, with 8 bases between the two germline ends. The CDR3 bases are TGCGCCAGCAGTGAGACTTCTAGCAATGAGCAGTTCTTC. Encoded protein: CASSETSSNEQFF.

V usage is TRBV6-4 and J usage is TRBJ1-4, with D possibly matching TRBD1 (6 bases). The CDR3 contains 16 residues. Germline lookup yields CDR1 MRHNA and CDR2 SNTAGT. Trimming pared 6 bases from V and 3 bases from J, leaving 17 bases between. The CDR3 is CASRIQGLPPNEKLFF. CDR3 DNA sequence: TGTGCCAGCAGGATTCAGGGGCTCCCCCCTAATGAAAAACTGTTTTTT.

The chain joins TRBV10-2 to TRBJ2-2, with TRBD2 matching over 12 bases. This CDR3 has 18 residues. V shed 3 bases and J 4 bases; nucleotides not matched to a gene: 9. Germline CDR1 and CDR2: WSHSY and SAAADI. Here the CDR3 DNA reads TGCGCCAGCAGTGATCGACTAGCGGGGGTGTTGGGCACCGGGGAGCTGTTTTTT. It is translated as CASSDRLAGVLGTGELFF.

The J gene is TRBJ2-5, the V gene TRBV11-2; D remains ambiguous. The germline V gene encodes CDR1 SGHAT and CDR2 FQNNGV. V was pared by 5 bases and J by 0 bases, with 4 bases between. The CDR3 length is 12 residues. CDR3 loop: CASSQYQETQYF. DNA for the CDR3: TGTGCCAGCAGCCAGTACCAAGAGACCCAGTACTTC.

This chain connects TRBV18 to TRBJ2-7; the D gene is possibly TRBD2 (5 bases). The CDR3 is 16 residues long. The germline CDR1 and CDR2 sequences are KGHSH and LQKENI. Trimming stripped 2 bases from V and 1 base from J, with 15 bases between. The CDR3 sequence: CASSPGTDLASYEQYF. CDR3 nucleotides: TGTGCCAGCTCACCAGGCACAGATCTAGCATCCTACGAGCAGTACTTC.

The chain uses TRBV5-1 and TRBJ2-2; D possibly corresponds to TRBD2 (7 bases). The CDR3 has 16 amino acids. V lost 3 bases to trimming and J lost 5 bases, with 17 bases between them. Germline lookup yields CDR1 SGHRS and CDR2 YFSETQ. The DNA of the CDR3 is TGCGCCAGCAGCTGGGAGGGGGGCGCGACGACCGGGGAGCTGTTTTTT. This encodes CASSWEGGATTGELFF.

This chain joins TRBV5-8 and TRBJ2-7; possibly TRBD2 for D (5 bases). V lost 0 bases to trimming and J lost 2 bases, with 12 bases between them. The CDR3 contains 15 residues. The germline gives CDR1 SGHTS, CDR2 YDEGEE. The CDR3 loop reads CASSLALAPTYEQYF. CDR3 bases: TGTGCCAGCAGCTTGGCATTAGCGCCCACCTACGAGCAGTACTTC.

The V gene is TRBV6-5, the J gene TRBJ1-1; 7 bases are a match to TRBD1. This CDR3 is 16 amino acids long. CDR1 is MNHEY and CDR2 is SVGAGI in the germline V gene. With V trimmed by 0 bases and J by 1 base, 5 bases remained unmatched. The CDR3 nucleotides read TGTGCCAGCAGTTACTCCCTGACAGGGCGGAACACTGAAGCTTTCTTT. It codes for CASSYSLTGRNTEAFF.

This chain uses TRBV19 with TRBJ2-2, with D possibly being TRBD1 (5 bases). The CDR3 has 16 amino acids. CDR1 is LNHDA and CDR2 is SQIVND in the germline V gene (reference sequence). The germline V and J ends were trimmed by 5 bases and 1 base, with 14 bases remaining between them. DNA for the CDR3: TGTGCCAGTAGTGCAAGACAGCGAGGGAACACCGGGGAGCTGTTTTTT. It translates to CASSARQRGNTGELFF.